Shown below are 8 T cell receptor beta chains from a single sample sequenced in a study of blood T cell repertoires in COVID-19 (dated by TCRdb to 2020 to 2021). Preparation of the library involved the immunoSEQ multiplex PCR assay. The table comes from immuneACCESS by way of TCRdb, which keeps in-frame sequences with V and J called. Part of the clones is missing from these tables; in studies checked, under half for an unresolved V gene and the rest for unknown reasons. The sample table records 250,000 to 300,000 clones; about 85% of these occur just once. Around 3.6% of the sample goes to the ten largest clones. Sequencing was done on a sample of peripheral blood. These TCRs come from a young man with active or convalescent COVID-19.

The chain employs TRBV14 and TRBJ1-1, with D unresolved. The CDR3 runs to 17 residues. The germline V gene encodes CDR1 SGHDN and CDR2 FVKESK. Deletions cut 0 bases from V and 1 base from J, with 15 bases between. The CDR3 DNA sequence: TGTGCCAGCAGCCAAGATCAATTGTTGTCCGGGAACACTGAAGCTTTCTTT. It yields the protein CASSQDQLLSGNTEAFF. Based on the CDR3 plus reference TRBV14 and TRBJ1-1, the full variable domain is EAGVTQFPSHSVIEKGQTVTLRCDPISGHDNLYWYRRVMGKEIKFLLHFVKESKQDESGMPNNRFLAERTGGTYSTLKVQPAELEDSGVYFCASSQDQLLSGNTEAFFGQGTRLTVV.

The CDR3 is CASSHSVPGVFF. In DNA form, the CDR3 reads TGTGCCAGCAGCCACTCCGTCCCGGGGGTGTTTTTT. The chain combines TRBV14 with TRBJ1-4, with a tentative D call TRBD1 (5 bases). The CDR3 totals 12 residues. Germline V gives CDR1 SGHDN, CDR2 FVKESK. V was trimmed by 3 bases and J by 15 bases, leaving 14 bases between them.

The chain employs TRBV7-9 and TRBJ1-1; 11 nucleotides align to TRBD1. CDR1 and CDR2 (germline): SEHNR, FQNEAQ (reference sequence). Losses at the gene ends were 0 bases for V and 7 bases for J; bases not matched to a gene: 7. This CDR3 spans 16 amino acids. CDR3 nucleotide sequence: TGTGCCAGCAGCTTAGCGTTGGGACAGGGGGTTGGTGAAGCTTTCTTT. Translating it yields CASSLALGQGVGEAFF.

This clone has a single count. This chain's CDR3 is CASSKRKVLDTQYF. The CDR3 DNA sequence: TGTGCCAGCAGCAAGAGGAAAGTCCTCGATACGCAGTATTTT. The chain couples TRBV21-1 to TRBJ2-3; the table's TRBD2 call for D was not verified on the DNA. TRBV21-1 is an annotated pseudogene. This CDR3 comprises 14 residues.

The V and J genes are TRBV6-5 and TRBJ1-2; D possibly corresponds to TRBD1 (6 bases). The CDR3 consists of 12 residues. CDR1 is MNHEY and CDR2 is SVGAGI in the germline V gene. V shed 2 bases and J shed 14 bases, with 15 bases lying between them. The CDR3 DNA reads as TGTGCCAGCAGTTACATCGACAGGCTGCGTACCTTC. Its translation is CASSYIDRLRTF.

This clone was recorded a few times. V is TRBV27 and J is TRBJ2-7, with TRBD1 identical over 7 bases. The germline V gene has CDR1 MNHEY and CDR2 SMNVEV (reference sequence). The CDR3 sequence is 14 residues long. V gave up 5 bases and J gave up 5 bases; unmatched junction bases: 9. CDR3 region: CASSPRRGGHEQYF. CDR3 DNA sequence: TGTGCCAGCAGTCCCCGGAGAGGGGGCCACGAGCAGTACTTC.

The CDR3 DNA reads as TGTGCCAGCAGTGAACGAGGTACCCCGACCTACAATGAGCAGTTCTTC. Translating gives CASSERGTPTYNEQFF. The chain is built from TRBV6-1 and TRBJ2-1, with D uncertain. V gave up 2 bases and J gave up 2 bases, with 13 bases separating them. The germline V gene has CDR1 MNHNS and CDR2 SASEGT. The CDR3 sequence is 16 residues long.

V gene TRBV27 combines with J gene TRBJ1-6; possible D gene TRBD1, 5 bases. CDR1 is MNHEY and CDR2 is SMNVEV in the germline V gene (reference sequence). Between the trimmed V and J ends, which lost 7 bases and 0 bases, there was a span of 13 bases. The CDR3 contains 16 residues. CDR3 sequence: CASTPQGISYNSPLHF. In DNA, the CDR3 is TGTGCCAGCACCCCGCAGGGAATCTCCTATAATTCACCCCTCCACTTT.